This T cell receptor beta chain is from a study of T cell changes during pregnancy in multiple sclerosis. Some clones are missing from TCRdb's copy, which holds only in-frame ones; the method was immunoSEQ multiplex PCR. The table shows approximately 51,000 clones, with 90% to 95% occurring only once. CDR1 and CDR2 from the germline V gene are ENHRY and SYGVKD. CDR3 size: 13 residues. J was trimmed by 4 bases and V by 11 bases; bases with no gene match: 8. This chain links TRBV10-3 with TRBJ1-1; 9 positions agree with TRBD1. This TCR derives from a female donor with multiple sclerosis, enrolled in a pregnancy study. The specimen was CD4+ T cells from peripheral blood mononuclear cells, collected in the second trimester of pregnancy. CDR3 protein: CAARQGEGTEAFF. The CDR3 bases are TGTGCCGCCCGACAGGGGGAGGGCACTGAAGCTTTCTTT.